This TCR beta chain was sequenced in a study of T cells in Graves' hyperthyroidism and ophthalmopathy. Findings and caveats of the study: For ophthalmopathy, model prediction preceded onset by a median about 6 months. Among thyroid clonotypes expanded above 0.001, most also appeared in blood.

RNA transcripts served as the template for amplifying TCR beta CDR3 regions. TCR CDR3 underwent first-round RT-PCR with the HTBI primer set. TCRdb ran MiXCR on the multiplex PCR reads and lists one entry per CDR3 protein. The table includes about 600,000 distinct CDR3 sequences, around 15% detected once. Exclusion criteria comprised uncontrolled infection, other autoimmune disease, pregnancy or lactation. Thyroid ultrasound, orbital computed tomography, clinical symptoms, and serum thyroxine and TRAb underpinned diagnoses. In the case of this clonotype: Its target is not known.

Sequenced material: blood. This sequence was found in a woman between 40 and 50 years old with Graves' ophthalmopathy.

The CDR3 region is CASSLGHSGANVLTF. The CDR3 DNA reads TGCGCCAGCAGCTTGGGGCACTCTGGGGCCAACGTCCTGACTTTC. This chain links TRBV5-1 with TRBJ2-6; D is unresolved. The V and J ends lost 0 bases and 0 bases respectively, with 4 bases between them. CDR1 and CDR2 (germline): SGHRS, YFSETQ. The CDR3 totals 15 residues.